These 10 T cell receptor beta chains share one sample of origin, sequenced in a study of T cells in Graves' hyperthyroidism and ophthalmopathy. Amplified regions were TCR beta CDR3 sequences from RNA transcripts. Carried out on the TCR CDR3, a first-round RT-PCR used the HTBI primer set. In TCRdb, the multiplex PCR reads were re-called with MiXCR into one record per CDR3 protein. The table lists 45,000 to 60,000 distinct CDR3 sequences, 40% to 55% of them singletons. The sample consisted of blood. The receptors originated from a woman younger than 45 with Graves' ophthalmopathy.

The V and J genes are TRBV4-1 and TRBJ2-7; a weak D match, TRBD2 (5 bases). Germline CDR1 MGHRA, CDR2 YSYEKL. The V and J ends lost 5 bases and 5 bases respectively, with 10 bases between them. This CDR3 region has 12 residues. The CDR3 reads CASSRGLDEQYF. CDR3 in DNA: TGCGCCAGCAGCAGAGGACTTGACGAGCAGTACTTC.

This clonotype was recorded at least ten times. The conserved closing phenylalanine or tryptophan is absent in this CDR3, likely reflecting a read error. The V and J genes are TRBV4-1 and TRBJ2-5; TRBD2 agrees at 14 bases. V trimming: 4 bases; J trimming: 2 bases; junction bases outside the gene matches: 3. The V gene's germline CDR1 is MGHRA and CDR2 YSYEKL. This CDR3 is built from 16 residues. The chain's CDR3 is CASSLGLAGGQETQYL. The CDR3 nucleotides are TGCGCCAGCAGCCTCGGACTAGCGGGAGGTCAAGAGACCCAGTACCTC.

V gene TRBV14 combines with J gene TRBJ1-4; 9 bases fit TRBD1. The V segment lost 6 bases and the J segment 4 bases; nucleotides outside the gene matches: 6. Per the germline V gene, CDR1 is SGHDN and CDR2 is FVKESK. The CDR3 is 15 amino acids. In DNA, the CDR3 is TGTGCCAGCAGGACAGGGGGGCCCCTTAATGAAAAACTGTTTTTT. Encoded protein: CASRTGGPLNEKLFF.

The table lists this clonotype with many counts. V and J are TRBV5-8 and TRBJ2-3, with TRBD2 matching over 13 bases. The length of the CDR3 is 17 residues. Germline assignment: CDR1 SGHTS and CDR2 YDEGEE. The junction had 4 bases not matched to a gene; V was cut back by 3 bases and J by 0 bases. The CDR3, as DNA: TGTGCCAGCAGCTCGGGACTAGCGGGGTCTAGCACAGATACGCAGTATTTT. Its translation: CASSSGLAGSSTDTQYF.

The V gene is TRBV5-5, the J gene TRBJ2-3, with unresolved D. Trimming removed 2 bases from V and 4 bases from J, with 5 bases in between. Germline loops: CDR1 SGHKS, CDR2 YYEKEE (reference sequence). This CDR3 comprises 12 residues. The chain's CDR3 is CASSLKADTQYF. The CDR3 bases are TGTGCCAGCAGCTTAAAGGCAGATACGCAGTATTTT.

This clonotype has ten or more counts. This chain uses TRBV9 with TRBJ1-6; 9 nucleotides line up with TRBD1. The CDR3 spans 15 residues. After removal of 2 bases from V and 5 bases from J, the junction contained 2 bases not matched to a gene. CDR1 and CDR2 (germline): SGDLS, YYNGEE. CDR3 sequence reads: CASSVGQGNNSPLHF. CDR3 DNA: TGTGCCAGCAGCGTGGGACAGGGAAATAATTCACCCCTCCACTTT.

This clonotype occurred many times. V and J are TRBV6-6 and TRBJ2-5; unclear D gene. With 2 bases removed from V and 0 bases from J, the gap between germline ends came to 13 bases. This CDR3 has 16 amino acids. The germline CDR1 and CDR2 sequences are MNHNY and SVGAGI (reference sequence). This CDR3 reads CASSYAQDRYQETQYF. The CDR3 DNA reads TGTGCCAGCAGTTACGCTCAGGACCGGTACCAAGAGACCCAGTACTTC.

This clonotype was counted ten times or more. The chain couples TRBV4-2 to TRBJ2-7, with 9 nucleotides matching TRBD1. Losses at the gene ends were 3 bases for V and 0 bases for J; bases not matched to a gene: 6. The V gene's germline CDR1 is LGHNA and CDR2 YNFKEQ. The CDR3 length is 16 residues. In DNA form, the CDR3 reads TGTGCCAGCAGCCAGGAACAGGGGGCCAGCTCCTACGAGCAGTACTTC. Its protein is CASSQEQGASSYEQYF.

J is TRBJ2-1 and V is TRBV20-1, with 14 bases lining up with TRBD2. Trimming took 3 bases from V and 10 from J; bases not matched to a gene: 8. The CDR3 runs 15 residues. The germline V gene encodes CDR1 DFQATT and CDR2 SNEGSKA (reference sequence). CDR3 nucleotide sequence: TGCAGTGCTAGGGGACTAGCGGGAGAAACCGGGGAGCAGTTCTTC. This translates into CSARGLAGETGEQFF.

For the CDR3, the DNA is TGTGCCAGCAGTCCACAGGGCTCTGGGGCCAATATCCTGACTTTC. Amino acid sequence: CASSPQGSGANILTF. The chain carries TRBV5-6 and TRBJ2-6, with a weak D call TRBD1 (6 bases). Germline lookup yields CDR1 SGHDT and CDR2 YYEEEE. V was pared by 5 bases and J by 14 bases, with 23 bases between. This CDR3 is built from 15 residues. Filled out from reference TRBV5-6 and TRBJ2-6, the complete variable domain reads DAGVTQSPTHLIKTRGQQVTLRCSPKSGHDTVSWYQQALGQGPQFIFQYYEEEERQRGNFPDRFSGHQFPNYSSELNVNALLLGDSALYLCASSPQGSGANILTFGAGSRLTVL.